This TCR beta chain appears in the sequencing data of a study of T cell responses to AZD1222 COVID-19 vaccine. V shed 4 bases and J shed 0 bases, with 13 bases lying between them. The germline gives CDR1 SGHRS, CDR2 YFSETQ. This CDR3 has 15 residues. Sequencing was performed with immunoSEQ multiplex PCR; in TCRdb, only in-frame clones are kept and a portion is missing. The table lists 90,000 to 150,000 clones, roughly 84% of them singletons. The receptor's source is an adult in good health. This chain joins TRBV5-1 and TRBJ1-1, with D possibly matching TRBD1 (5 bases). The source material was peripheral blood, sampled on day 0 of AZD1222 vaccination. The CDR3 DNA sequence: TGCGCCAGCAGCATACAAGAGGGGATGAACACTGAAGCTTTCTTT. Translated: CASSIQEGMNTEAFF.